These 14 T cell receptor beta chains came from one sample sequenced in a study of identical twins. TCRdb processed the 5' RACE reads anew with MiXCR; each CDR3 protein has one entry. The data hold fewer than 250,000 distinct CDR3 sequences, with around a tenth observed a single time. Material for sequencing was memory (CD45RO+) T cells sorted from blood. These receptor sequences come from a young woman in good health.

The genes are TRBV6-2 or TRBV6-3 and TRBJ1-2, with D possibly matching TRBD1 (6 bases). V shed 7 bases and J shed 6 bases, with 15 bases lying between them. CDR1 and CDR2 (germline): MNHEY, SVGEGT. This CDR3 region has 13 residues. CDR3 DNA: TGTGCCAGCACCCTGAGGGGGGCCAATGGCTACACCTTC. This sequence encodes CASTLRGANGYTF.

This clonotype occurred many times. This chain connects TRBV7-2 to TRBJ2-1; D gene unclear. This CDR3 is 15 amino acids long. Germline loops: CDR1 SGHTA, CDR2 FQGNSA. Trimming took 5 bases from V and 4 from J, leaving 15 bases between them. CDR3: CASSRTINVYNEQFF. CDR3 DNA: TGTGCCAGCAGCCGGACCATCAACGTTTACAATGAGCAGTTCTTC. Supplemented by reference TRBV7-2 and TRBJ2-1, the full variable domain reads GAGVSQSPSNKVTEKGKDVELRCDPISGHTALYWYRQSLGQGLEFLIYFQGNSAPDKSGLPSDRFSAERTGGSVSTLTIQRTQQEDSAVYLCASSRTINVYNEQFFGPGTRLTVL.

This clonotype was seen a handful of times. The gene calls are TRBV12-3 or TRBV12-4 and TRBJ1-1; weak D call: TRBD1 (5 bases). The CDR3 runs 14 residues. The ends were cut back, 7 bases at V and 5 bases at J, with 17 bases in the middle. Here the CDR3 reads CASKIRDGRTEAFF. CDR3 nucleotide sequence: TGTGCCAGCAAGATTAGGGACGGGCGGACTGAAGCTTTCTTT.

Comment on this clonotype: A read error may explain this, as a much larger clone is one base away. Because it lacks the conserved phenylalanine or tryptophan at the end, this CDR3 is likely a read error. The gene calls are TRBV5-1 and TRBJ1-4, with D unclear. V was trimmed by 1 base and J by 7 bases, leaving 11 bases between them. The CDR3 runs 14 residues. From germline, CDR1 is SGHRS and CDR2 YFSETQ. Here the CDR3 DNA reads TGCGCCAGCAGCTTGACCGGGAGGAGTGAAAAACTGTTTTCT. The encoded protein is CASSLTGRSEKLFS.

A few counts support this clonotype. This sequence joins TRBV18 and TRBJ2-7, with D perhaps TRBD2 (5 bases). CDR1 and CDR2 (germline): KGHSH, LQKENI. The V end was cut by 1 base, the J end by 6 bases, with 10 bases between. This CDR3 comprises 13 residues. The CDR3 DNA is TGTGCCAGCTCACCACTGGCCAGCGGCGAGCAGTACTTC. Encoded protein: CASSPLASGEQYF.

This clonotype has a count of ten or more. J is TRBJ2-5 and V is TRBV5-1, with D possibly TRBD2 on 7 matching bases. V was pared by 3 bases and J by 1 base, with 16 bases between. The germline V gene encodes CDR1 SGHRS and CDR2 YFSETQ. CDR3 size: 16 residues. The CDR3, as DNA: TGCGCCAGCAGCTACAATTTCCGGGGGGCCCAAGAGACCCAGTACTTC. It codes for CASSYNFRGAQETQYF.

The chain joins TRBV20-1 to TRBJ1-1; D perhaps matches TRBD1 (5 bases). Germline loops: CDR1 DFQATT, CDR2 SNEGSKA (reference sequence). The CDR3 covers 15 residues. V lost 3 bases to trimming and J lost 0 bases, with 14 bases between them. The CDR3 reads CSARDPGTLNTEAFF. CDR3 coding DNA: TGCAGTGCTAGGGACCCCGGGACCTTGAACACTGAAGCTTTCTTT.

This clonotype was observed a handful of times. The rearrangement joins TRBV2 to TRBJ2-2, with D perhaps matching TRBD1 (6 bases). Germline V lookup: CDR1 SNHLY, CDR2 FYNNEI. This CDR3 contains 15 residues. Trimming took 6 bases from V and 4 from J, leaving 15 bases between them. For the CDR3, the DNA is TGTGCCAGCAGACCTTGGGACATGGGCACCGGGGAGCTGTTTTTT. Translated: CASRPWDMGTGELFF.

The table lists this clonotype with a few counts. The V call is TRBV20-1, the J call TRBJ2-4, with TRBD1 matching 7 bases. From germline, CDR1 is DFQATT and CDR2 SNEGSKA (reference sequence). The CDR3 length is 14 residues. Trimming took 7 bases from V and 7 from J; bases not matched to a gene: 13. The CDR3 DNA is TGCAGTGTCGAGACCCCGACAGGGAAGAACATTCAGTACTTC. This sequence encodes CSVETPTGKNIQYF.

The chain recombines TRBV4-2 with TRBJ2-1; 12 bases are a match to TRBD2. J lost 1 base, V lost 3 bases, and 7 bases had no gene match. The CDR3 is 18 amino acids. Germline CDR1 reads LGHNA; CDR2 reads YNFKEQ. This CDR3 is CASSQETSGGLSYNEQFF. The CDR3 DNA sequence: TGTGCCAGCAGCCAGGAGACTAGCGGGGGCTTGTCCTACAATGAGCAGTTCTTC.

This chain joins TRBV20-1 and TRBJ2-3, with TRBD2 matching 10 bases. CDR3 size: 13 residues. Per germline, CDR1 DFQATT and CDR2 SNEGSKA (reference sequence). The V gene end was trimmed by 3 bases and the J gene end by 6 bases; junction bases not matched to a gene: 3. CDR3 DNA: TGCAGTGCTAGGGGTAGCGGGAGGGATACGCAGTATTTT. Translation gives CSARGSGRDTQYF.

Here the CDR3 DNA reads TGTGCCAGCAGCCTAAAACCTCAGGGGTTTACTTCCTCCTACAATGAGCAGTTCTTC. Protein product: CASSLKPQGFTSSYNEQFF. The chain has TRBV5-6 and TRBJ2-1; possibly TRBD1 for D (6 bases). This CDR3 region has 19 residues. The V gene's germline CDR1 is SGHDT and CDR2 YYEEEE. Between the trimmed V and J ends, which lost 4 bases and 0 bases, there was a span of 23 bases.

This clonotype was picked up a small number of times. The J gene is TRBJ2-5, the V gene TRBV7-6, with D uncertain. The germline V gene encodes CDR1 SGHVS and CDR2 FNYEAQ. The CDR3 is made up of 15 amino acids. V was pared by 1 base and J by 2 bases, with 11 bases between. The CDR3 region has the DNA TGTGCCAGCAGCTTAGGACCTGGCGGACAAGAGACCCAGTACTTC. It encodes CASSLGPGGQETQYF.

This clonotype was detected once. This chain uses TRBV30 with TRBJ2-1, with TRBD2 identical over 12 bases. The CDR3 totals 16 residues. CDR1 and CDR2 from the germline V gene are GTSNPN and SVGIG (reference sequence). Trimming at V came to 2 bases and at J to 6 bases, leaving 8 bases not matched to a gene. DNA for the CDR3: TGTGCCTGGAGTCCGATCACTAGCGGGAGGACCAATGAGCAGTTCTTC. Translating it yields CAWSPITSGRTNEQFF.